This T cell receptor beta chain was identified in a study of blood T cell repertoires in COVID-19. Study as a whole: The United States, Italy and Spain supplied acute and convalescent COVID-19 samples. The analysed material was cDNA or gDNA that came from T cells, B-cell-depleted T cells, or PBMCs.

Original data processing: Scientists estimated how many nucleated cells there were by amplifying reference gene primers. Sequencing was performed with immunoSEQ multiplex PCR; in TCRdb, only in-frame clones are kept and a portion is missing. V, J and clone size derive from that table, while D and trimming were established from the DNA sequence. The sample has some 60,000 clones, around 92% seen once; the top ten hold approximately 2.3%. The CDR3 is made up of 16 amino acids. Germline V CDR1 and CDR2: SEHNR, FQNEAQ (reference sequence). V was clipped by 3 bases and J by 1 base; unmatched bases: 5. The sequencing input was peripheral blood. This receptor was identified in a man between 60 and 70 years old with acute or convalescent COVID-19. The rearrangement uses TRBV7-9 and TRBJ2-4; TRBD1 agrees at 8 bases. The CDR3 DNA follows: TGTGCCAGCAGCTTGCACAGGGGGGAGGCCAAAAACATTCAGTACTTC. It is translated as CASSLHRGEAKNIQYF. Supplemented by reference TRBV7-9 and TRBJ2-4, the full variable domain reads DTGVSQNPRHKITKRGQNVTFRCDPISEHNRLYWYRQTLGQGPEFLTYFQNEAQLEKSRLLSDRFSAERPKGSFSTLEIQRTEQGDSAMYLCASSLHRGEAKNIQYFGAGTRLSVL.